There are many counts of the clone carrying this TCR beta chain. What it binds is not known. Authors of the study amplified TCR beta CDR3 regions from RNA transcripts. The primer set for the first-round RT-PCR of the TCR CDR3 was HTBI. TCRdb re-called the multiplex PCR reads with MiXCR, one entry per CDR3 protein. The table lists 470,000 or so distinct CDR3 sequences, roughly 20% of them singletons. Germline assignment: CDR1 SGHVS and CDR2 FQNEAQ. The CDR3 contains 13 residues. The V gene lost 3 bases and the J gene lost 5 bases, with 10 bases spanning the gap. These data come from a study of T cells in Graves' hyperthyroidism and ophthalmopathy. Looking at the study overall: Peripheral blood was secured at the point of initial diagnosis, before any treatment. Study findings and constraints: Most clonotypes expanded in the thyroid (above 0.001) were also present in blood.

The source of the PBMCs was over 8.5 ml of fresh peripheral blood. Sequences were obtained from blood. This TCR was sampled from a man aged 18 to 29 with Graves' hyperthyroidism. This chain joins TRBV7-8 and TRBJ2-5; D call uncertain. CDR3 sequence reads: CASSFVYVETQYF. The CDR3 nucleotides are TGTGCCAGCAGCTTCGTTTATGTGGAGACCCAGTACTTC.